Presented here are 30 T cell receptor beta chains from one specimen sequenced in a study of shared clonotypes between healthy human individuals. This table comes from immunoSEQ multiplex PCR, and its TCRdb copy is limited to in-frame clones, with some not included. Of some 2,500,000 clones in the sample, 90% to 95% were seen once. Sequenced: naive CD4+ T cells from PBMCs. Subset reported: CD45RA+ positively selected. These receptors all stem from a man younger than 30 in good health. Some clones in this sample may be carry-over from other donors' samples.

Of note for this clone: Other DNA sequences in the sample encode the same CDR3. This chain's CDR3 is CASSGTVNTGELFF. The CDR3 nucleotides are TGCGCCAGCAGCGGGACAGTTAACACCGGGGAGCTGTTTTTT. The chain uses TRBV5-1 and TRBJ2-2; 7 positions agree with TRBD1. The trim removed 4 bases at V and 2 bases at J, leaving 2 bases unmatched. This CDR3 is 14 amino acids long. Germline loops: CDR1 SGHRS, CDR2 YFSETQ. Full variable domain (remainder filled in from reference TRBV5-1 and TRBJ2-2): KAGVTQTPRYLIKTRGQQVTLSCSPISGHRSVSWYQQTPGQGLQFLFEYFSETQRNKGNFPGRFSGRQFSNSRSEMNVSTLELGDSALYLCASSGTVNTGELFFGEGSRLTVL.

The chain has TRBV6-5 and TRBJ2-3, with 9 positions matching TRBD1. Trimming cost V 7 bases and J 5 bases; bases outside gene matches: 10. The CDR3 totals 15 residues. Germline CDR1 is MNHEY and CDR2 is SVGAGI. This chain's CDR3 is CASTSRGTGIDTQYF. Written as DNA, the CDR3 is TGTGCCAGCACCTCAAGGGGGACAGGGATAGATACGCAGTATTTT.

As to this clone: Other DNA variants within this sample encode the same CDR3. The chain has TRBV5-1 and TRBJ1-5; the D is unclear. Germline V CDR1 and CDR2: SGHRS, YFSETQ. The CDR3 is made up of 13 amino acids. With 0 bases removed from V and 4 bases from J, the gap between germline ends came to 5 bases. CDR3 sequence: CASSLDPNQPQHF. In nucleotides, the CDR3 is TGCGCCAGCAGCTTGGATCCGAATCAGCCCCAGCATTTT.

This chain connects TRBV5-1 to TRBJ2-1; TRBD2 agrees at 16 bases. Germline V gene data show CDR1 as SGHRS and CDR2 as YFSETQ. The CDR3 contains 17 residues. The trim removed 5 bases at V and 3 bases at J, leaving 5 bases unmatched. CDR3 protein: CASSWGLAGGGYNEQFF. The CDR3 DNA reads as TGCGCCAGCAGTTGGGGACTAGCGGGAGGGGGCTACAATGAGCAGTTCTTC.

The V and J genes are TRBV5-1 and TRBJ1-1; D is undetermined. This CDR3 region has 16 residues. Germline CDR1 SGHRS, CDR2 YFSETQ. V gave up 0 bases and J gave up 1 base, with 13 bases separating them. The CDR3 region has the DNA TGCGCCAGCAGCTTGGTTGGGTCCGGGAAGAACACTGAAGCTTTCTTT. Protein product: CASSLVGSGKNTEAFF.

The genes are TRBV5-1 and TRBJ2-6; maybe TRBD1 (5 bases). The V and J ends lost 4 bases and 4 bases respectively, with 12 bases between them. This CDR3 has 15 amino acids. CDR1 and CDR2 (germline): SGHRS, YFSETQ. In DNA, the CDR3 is TGCGCCAGCAGCCCCGCAGGGCTCGGGGCCAACGTCCTGACTTTC. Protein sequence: CASSPAGLGANVLTF. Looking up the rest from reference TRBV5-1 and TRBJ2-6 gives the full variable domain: KAGVTQTPRYLIKTRGQQVTLSCSPISGHRSVSWYQQTPGQGLQFLFEYFSETQRNKGNFPGRFSGRQFSNSRSEMNVSTLELGDSALYLCASSPAGLGANVLTFGAGSRLTVL.

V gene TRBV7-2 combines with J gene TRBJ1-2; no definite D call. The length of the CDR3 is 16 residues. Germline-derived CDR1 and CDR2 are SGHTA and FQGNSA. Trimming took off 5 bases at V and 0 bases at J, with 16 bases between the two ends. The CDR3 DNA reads TGTGCCAGCAGCCGGATATCCGCGGCCGCTAACTATGGCTACACCTTC. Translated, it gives CASSRISAAANYGYTF.

In DNA, the CDR3 is TGTGCTAGTGGTTTGGGAACTAGCGTGGGGGAGCAGTTCTTC. Translated, it gives CASGLGTSVGEQFF. This chain links TRBV12-5 with TRBJ2-1; 7 bases fit TRBD2. After removal of 1 base from V and 10 bases from J, the junction contained 7 bases not matched to a gene. CDR1 and CDR2 (germline): LGHNT, FRNRAP. This CDR3 has 14 residues.

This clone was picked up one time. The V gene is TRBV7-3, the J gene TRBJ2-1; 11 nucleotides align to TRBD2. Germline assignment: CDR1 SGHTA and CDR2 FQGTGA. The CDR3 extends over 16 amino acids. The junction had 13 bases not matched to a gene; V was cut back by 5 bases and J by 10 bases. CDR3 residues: CASSQTSGVRNREQFF. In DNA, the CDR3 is TGTGCCAGCAGCCAGACTAGCGGGGTAAGGAACCGGGAGCAGTTCTTC.

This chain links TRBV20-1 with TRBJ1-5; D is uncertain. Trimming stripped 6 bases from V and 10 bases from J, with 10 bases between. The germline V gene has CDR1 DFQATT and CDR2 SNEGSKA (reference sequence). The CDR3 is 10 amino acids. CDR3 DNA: TGCAGTGCAAAGGAAGATCCCCAGCATTTT. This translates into CSAKEDPQHF.

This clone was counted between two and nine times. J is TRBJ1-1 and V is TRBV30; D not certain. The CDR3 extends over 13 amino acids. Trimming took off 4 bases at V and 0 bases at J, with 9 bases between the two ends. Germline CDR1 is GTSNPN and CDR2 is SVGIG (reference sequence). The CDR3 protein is CAWKIRMNTEAFF. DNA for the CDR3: TGTGCCTGGAAGATAAGGATGAACACTGAAGCTTTCTTT. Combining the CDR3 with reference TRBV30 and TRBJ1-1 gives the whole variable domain SQTIHQWPATLVQPVGSPLSLECTVEGTSNPNLYWYRQAAGRGLQLLFYSVGIGQISSEVPQNLSASRPQDRQFILSSKKLLLSDSGFYLCAWKIRMNTEAFFGQGTRLTVV.

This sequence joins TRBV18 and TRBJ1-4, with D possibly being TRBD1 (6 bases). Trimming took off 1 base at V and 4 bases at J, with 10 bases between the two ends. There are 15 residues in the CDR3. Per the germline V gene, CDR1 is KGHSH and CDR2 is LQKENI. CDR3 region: CASSPQQGVNEKLFF. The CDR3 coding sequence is TGTGCCAGCTCACCACAACAGGGCGTTAATGAAAAACTGTTTTTT. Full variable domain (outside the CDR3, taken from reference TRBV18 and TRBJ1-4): NAGVMQNPRHLVRRRGQEARLRCSPMKGHSHVYWYRQLPEEGLKFMVYLQKENIIDESGMPKERFSAEFPKEGPSILRIQQVVRGDSAAYFCASSPQQGVNEKLFFGSGTQLSVL.

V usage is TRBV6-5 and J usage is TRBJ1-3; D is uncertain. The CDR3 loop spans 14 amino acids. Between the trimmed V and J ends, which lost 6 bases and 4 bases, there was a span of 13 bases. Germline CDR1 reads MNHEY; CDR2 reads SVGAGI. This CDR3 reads CASRNSGSGNTIYF. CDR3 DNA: TGTGCCAGCAGGAACTCGGGGTCCGGAAACACCATATATTTT.

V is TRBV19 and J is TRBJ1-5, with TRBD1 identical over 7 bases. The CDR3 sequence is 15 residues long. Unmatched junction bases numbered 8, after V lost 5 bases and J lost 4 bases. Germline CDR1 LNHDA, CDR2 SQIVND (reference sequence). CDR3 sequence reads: CASSSGTAGNQPQHF. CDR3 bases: TGTGCCAGTAGTTCCGGGACAGCCGGGAATCAGCCCCAGCATTTT.

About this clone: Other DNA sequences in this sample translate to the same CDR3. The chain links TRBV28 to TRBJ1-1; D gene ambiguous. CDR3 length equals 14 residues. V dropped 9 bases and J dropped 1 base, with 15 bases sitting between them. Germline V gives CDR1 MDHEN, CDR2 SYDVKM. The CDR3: CASSLGGPNTEAFF. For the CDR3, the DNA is TGTGCCAGTTCCCTGGGAGGACCGAACACTGAAGCTTTCTTT.

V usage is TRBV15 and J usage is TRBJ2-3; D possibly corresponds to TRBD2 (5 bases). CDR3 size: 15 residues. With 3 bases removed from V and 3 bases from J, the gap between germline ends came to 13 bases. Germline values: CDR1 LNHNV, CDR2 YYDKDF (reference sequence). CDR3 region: CATSRDGRGTDTQYF. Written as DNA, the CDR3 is TGTGCCACCAGCAGGGACGGCCGGGGTACAGATACGCAGTATTTT. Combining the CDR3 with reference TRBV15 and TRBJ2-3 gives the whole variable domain DAMVIQNPRYQVTQFGKPVTLSCSQTLNHNVMYWYQQKSSQAPKLLFHYYDKDFNNEADTPDNFQSRRPNTSFCFLDIRSPGLGDTAMYLCATSRDGRGTDTQYFGPGTRLTVL.

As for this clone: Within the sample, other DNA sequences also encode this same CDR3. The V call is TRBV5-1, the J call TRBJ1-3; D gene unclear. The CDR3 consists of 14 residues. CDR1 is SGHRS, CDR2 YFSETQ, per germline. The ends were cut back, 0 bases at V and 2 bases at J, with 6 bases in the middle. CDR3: CASSLGRAGNTIYF. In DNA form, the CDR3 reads TGCGCCAGCAGCTTGGGGCGGGCTGGAAACACCATATATTTT.

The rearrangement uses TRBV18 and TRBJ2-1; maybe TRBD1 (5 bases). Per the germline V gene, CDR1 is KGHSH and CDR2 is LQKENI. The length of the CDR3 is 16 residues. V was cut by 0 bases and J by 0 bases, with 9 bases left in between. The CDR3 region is CASSPPSQGSYNEQFF. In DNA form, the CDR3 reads TGTGCCAGCTCACCACCGTCGCAGGGCTCCTACAATGAGCAGTTCTTC.

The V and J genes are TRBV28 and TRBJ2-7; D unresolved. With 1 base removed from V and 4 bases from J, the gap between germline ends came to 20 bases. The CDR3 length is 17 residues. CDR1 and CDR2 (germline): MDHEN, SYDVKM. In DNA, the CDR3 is TGTGCCAGCAGTTTATACGGCCCGTCCTTCAATGTATACGAGCAGTACTTC. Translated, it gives CASSLYGPSFNVYEQYF.

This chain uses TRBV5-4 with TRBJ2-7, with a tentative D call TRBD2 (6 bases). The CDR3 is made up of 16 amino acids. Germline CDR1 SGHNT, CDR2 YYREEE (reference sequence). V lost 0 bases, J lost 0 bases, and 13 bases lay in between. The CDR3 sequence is CASSLGSGLNSYEQYF. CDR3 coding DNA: TGTGCCAGCAGCTTGGGTAGCGGATTAAACTCCTACGAGCAGTACTTC.

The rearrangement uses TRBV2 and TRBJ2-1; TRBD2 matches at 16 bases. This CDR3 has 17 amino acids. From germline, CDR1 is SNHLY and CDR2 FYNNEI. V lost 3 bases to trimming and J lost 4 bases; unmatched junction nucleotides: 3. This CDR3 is CASSEGTSGRVYNEQFF. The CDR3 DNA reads TGTGCCAGCAGTGAGGGGACTAGCGGGAGGGTATACAATGAGCAGTTCTTC. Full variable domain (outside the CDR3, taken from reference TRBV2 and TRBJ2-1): EPEVTQTPSHQVTQMGQEVILRCVPISNHLYFYWYRQILGQKVEFLVSFYNNEISEKSEIFDDQFSVERPDGSNFTLKIRSTKLEDSAMYFCASSEGTSGRVYNEQFFGPGTRLTVL.

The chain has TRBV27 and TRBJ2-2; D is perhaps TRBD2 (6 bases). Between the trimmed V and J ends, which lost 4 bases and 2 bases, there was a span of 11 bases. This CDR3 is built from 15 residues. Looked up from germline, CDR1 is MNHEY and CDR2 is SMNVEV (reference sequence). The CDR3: CASSWGLRNTGELFF. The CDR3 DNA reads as TGTGCCAGCAGTTGGGGACTCCGAAACACCGGGGAGCTGTTTTTT.

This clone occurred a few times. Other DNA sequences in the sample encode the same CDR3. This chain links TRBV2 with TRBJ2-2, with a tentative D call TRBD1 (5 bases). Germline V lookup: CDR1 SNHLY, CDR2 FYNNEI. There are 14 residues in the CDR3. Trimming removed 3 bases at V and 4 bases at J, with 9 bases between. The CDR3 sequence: CASSDRVGTGELFF. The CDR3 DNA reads TGTGCCAGCAGTGACAGGGTGGGCACCGGGGAGCTGTTTTTT.

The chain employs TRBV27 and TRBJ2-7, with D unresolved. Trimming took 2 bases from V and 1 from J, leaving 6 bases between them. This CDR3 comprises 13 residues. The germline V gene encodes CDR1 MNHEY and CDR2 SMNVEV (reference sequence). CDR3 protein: CASSLGQSYEQYF. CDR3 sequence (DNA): TGTGCCAGCAGTTTAGGGCAGTCCTACGAGCAGTACTTC.

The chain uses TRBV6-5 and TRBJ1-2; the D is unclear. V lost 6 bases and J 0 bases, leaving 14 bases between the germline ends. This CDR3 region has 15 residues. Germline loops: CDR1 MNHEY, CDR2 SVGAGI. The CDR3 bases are TGTGCCAGCAGAAAAACCGAATCAACTAACTATGGCTACACCTTC. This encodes CASRKTESTNYGYTF.

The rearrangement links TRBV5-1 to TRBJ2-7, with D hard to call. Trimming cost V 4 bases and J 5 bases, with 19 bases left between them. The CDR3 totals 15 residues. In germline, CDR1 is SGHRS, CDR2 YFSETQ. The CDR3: CASSEPRADRDEQYF. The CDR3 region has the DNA TGCGCCAGCAGCGAACCTAGGGCGGACCGCGACGAGCAGTACTTC.

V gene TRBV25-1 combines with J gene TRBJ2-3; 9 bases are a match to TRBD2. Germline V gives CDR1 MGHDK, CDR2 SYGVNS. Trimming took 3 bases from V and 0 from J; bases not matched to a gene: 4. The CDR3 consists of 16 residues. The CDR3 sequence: CASSEGLALSTDTQYF. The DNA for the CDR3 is TGTGCCAGCAGTGAGGGACTAGCCCTTAGCACAGATACGCAGTATTTT.

The CDR3 loop is CASSPRASGALGFF. For the CDR3, the DNA is TGTGCCAGCAGCCCACGGGCTAGCGGGGCCCTCGGGTTCTTC. V and J are TRBV7-2 and TRBJ2-1; 9 bases agree with TRBD2. CDR1 and CDR2 from the germline V gene are SGHTA and FQGNSA. V was clipped by 5 bases and J by 15 bases; unmatched bases: 14. The CDR3 is 14 residues long.

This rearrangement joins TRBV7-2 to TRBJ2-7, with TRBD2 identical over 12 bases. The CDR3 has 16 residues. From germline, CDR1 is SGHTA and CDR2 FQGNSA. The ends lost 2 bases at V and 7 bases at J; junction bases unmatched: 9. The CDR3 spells CASSLRLAGGPGEQYF. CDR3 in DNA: TGTGCCAGCAGCTTAAGGCTAGCGGGAGGGCCAGGGGAGCAGTACTTC.

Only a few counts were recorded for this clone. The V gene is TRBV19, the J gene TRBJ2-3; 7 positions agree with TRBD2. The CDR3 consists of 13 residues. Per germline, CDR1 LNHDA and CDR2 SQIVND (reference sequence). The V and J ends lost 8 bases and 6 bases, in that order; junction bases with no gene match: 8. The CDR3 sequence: CASSAGAPDTQYF. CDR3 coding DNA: TGTGCCAGTTCCGCGGGAGCCCCCGATACGCAGTATTTT.